This T cell receptor (beta chain) is from a study of blood T cell repertoires in COVID-19. This table comes from immunoSEQ multiplex PCR, and its TCRdb copy is limited to in-frame clones, with some not included. The sample includes over 100,000 clones, 70% to 90% of them seen just once. In germline, CDR1 is LGHDT, CDR2 YNNKEL (reference sequence). The length of the CDR3 is 12 residues. The V gene lost 1 base and the J gene lost 8 bases, with 7 bases spanning the gap. The V gene is TRBV3-1 (or the pseudogene TRBV3-2), the J gene TRBJ2-3; no clear D gene. Sequenced material: peripheral blood. The source is a man in his forties with acute or convalescent COVID-19. In DNA, the CDR3 is TGTGCCAGCAGCCAAGTCAGTGGTACGCAGTATTTT. This gives the protein CASSQVSGTQYF.